This T cell receptor (beta chain) originates from a study of CD8+ T cells in alopecia areata (dated by TCRdb to 2017 to 2018). Background for the entire study: The treated patients took part in an open-label pilot trial in which moderate-to-severe alopecia areata was treated with oral tofacitinib at 5 to 10 mg twice daily. Tofacitinib was administered for 6 to 18 months, and 6 months of follow-up off drug were then conducted to assess delayed response and recurrence. Disease severity in treated patients was measured with the SALT score, which quantifies the percentage of affected scalp surface area. The study used high-throughput TCRbeta sequencing to examine T cell clonal expansion in alopecia areata, in both the C3H/HeJ mouse model and human patients. On the human side, TCRbeta sequencing was run on scalp tissue and on sorted CD4+ and CD8+ peripheral blood T cells from healthy controls and from alopecia areata patients with either patchy or totalis/universalis disease. Biopsies were taken from tofacitinib-treated patients at baseline and again at 4 and 24 weeks into treatment, and several of those patients also had a later scalp biopsy. Clonality in the scalp was compared among normal scalp (n=4), patchy alopecia areata scalp (n=8), and alopecia totalis/universalis scalp (n=8). RNA was obtained with the PAXgene miRNA kit for fixed scalp, the miRNeasy kit for PBMCs, and the RNeasy kit for mouse skin. TCRbeta CDR3 regions were amplified by immunoSEQ multiplex PCR with 35 Vbeta forward and 13 Jbeta reverse primers.

The full study reports these points: Tofacitinib significantly decreased scalp clonality and the number of expanded CD8+ clones among the top 100 scalp clones. Lesional scalp, especially in alopecia totalis/universalis, showed higher clonality and more expanded CD8+ clones than normal scalp, suggesting antigenic drive. Shared TCR sequences between patients were less evident than in mice, which may be partly attributable to HLA diversity in the patient population. Unlike mouse skin, where gammadelta T cells dominate, normal human skin contains resident alphabeta T cells that get sequenced too, which complicates analysis of the scalp TCR repertoire. Because the treated cohort was small and had just a single nonresponder, larger studies are needed to establish links between baseline CD8+ expansion and response. Many expanded lesional clones persisted in scalp and blood during tofacitinib treatment, which may partly explain relapse after stopping treatment.

The CDR3 spans 13 residues, from the cysteine through the phenylalanine. The CDR3 DNA has 39 bases and is translated from base 1. The germline V gene supplies CDR1 SGHRS and CDR2 YFSETQ. Compared with germline, V lacks 4 bases and J lacks 5 bases; bases without a gene match: 4. A word on this clone: Its specific antigen is unknown. Base qualities are missing; no much larger clone stands one base away.

The method was the immunoSEQ multiplex PCR assay. To provide template for TCR sequencing, every sample had RNA extracted and reverse transcribed into cDNA. First-strand cDNA was synthesized with SuperScript III using a 2:1 mix of oligo-dT and random hexamers. A synthetic immune receptor repertoire was used to measure amplification bias, and any remaining bias was corrected computationally. In the source study's methods: Raw reads were preprocessed to remove errors, and CDR3 was defined according to IMGT conventions as the region from the conserved cysteine to phenylalanine. Clonality was calculated as 1 minus Shannon entropy normalized by log2 of the number of productive unique TCRs. Whether each scalp clone was CD4 or CD8 was inferred by checking scalp TCRbeta sequences against the CD4 and CD8 repertoires from sorted blood. In TCRdb, the immuneACCESS table is reduced to in-frame sequences with V and J assigned. These tables do not hold every clone; where another copy was compared, an unresolved V gene accounts for under half, and the others remain unexplained. V and J calls and clone size come straight from that table; D and trimming were deduced from the DNA. The sample table records about 160,000 clones; around three fifths of these occur just once. The ten most abundant clones make up 12% to 15% of the sample.

According to the study, the label for this sample's time point signals: roughly 26 weeks on oral tofacitinib. The sample's treatment or condition label, decoded: oral pan-JAK inhibitor, 5-10 mg twice daily. Lesional scalp punch biopsies and peripheral blood were obtained from alopecia areata patients. After PBMCs were isolated by density centrifugation and stained for CD3, CD4 and CD8, a FACSAria was used to sort CD4+ and CD8+ T cells. The source is a human donor with alopecia areata. Sample: CD4+ T cells sorted from blood, taken at week 24, from a patient treated with tofacitinib. The V gene is TRBV5-1 and the J gene is TRBJ2-5, with TRBD2 matching 8 junction bases. The DNA sequence follows: TGCGCCAGCAGCCCTGCGGGGGGTGAGACCCAGTACTTC. Translated, it gives CASSPAGGETQYF.